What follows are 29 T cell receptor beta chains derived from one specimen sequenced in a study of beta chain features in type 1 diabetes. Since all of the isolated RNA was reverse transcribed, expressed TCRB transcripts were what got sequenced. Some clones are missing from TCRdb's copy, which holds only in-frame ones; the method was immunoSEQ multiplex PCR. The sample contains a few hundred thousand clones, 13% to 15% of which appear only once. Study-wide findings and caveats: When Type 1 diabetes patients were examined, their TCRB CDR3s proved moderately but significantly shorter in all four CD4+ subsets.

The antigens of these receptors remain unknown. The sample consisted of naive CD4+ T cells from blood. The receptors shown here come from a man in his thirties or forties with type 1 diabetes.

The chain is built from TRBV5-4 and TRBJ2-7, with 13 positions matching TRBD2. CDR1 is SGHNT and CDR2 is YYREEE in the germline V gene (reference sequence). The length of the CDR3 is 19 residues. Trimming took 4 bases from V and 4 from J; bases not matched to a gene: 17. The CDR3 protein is CASSPGLAGVISMRYEQYF. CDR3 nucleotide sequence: TGTGCCAGCAGCCCTGGACTAGCGGGAGTTATCTCTATGAGGTACGAGCAGTACTTC.

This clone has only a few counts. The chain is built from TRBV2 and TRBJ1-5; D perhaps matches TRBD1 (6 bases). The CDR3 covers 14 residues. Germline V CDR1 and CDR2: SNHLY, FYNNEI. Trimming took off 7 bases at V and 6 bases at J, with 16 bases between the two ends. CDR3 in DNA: TGTGCCAGCACCCAAGGGGGGGGCGTTCAGCCCCAGCATTTT. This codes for CASTQGGGVQPQHF.

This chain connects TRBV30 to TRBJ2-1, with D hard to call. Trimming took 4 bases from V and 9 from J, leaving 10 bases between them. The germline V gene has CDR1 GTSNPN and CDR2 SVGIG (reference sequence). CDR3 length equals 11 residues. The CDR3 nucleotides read TGTGCCTGGACCCGCCGAGGTGAGCAGTTCTTC. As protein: CAWTRRGEQFF.

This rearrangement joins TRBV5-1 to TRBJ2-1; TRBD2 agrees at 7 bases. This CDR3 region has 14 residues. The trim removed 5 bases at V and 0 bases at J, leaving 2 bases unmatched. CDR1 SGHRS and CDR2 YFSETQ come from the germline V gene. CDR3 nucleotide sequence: TGCGCCAGCAGATCTAGCGGCTCCTACAATGAGCAGTTCTTC. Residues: CASRSSGSYNEQFF.

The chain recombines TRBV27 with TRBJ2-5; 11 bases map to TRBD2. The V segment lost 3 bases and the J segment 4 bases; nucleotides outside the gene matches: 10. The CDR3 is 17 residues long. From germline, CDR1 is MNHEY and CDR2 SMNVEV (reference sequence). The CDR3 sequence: CASSLSPGLAARETQYF. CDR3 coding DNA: TGTGCCAGCAGTTTGTCCCCGGGACTAGCGGCCAGAGAGACCCAGTACTTC.

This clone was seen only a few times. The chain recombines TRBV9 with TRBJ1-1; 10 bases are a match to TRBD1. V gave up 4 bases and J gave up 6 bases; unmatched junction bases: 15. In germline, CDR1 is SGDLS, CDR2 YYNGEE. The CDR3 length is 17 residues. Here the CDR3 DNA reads TGTGCCAGCAGCCCCCGTCCCGGGACAGGGGATGGCGCTGAAGCTTTCTTT. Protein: CASSPRPGTGDGAEAFF. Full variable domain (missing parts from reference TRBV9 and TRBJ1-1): DSGVTQTPKHLITATGQRVTLRCSPRSGDLSVYWYQQSLDQGLQFLIQYYNGEERAKGNILERFSAQQFPDLHSELNLSSLELGDSALYFCASSPRPGTGDGAEAFFGQGTRLTVV.

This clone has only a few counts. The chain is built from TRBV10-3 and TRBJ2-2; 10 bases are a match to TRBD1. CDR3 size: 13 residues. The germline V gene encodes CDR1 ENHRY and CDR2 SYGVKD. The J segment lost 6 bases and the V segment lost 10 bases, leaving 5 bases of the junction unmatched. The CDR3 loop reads CATGTGVSGELFF. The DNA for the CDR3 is TGTGCCACCGGGACAGGGGTTTCCGGGGAGCTGTTTTTT.

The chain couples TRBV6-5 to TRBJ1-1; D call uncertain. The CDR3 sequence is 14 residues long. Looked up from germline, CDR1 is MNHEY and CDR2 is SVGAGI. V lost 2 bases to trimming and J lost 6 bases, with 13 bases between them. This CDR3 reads CASSYRGPGAEAFF. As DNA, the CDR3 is TGTGCCAGCAGTTACCGCGGGCCGGGCGCTGAAGCTTTCTTT.

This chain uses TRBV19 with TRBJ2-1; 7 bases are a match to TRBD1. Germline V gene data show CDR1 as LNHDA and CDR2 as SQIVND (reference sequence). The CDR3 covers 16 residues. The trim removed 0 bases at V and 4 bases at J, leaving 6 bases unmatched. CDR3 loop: CASSIDHGRGYNEQFF. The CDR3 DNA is TGTGCCAGTAGTATAGATCACGGCAGGGGGTACAATGAGCAGTTCTTC.

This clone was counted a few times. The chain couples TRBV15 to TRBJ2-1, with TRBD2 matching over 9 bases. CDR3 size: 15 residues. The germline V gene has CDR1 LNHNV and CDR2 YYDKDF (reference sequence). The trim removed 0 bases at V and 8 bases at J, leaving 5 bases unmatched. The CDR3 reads CATSRDWLAGHEQFF. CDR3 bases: TGTGCCACCAGCAGAGATTGGCTAGCGGGACATGAGCAGTTCTTC.

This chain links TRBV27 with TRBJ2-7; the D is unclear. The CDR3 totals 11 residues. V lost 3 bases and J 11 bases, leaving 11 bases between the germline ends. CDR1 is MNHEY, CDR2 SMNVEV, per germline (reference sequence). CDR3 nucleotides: TGTGCCAGCAGTTTCGGATCGGCGGAGTACTTC. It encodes CASSFGSAEYF.

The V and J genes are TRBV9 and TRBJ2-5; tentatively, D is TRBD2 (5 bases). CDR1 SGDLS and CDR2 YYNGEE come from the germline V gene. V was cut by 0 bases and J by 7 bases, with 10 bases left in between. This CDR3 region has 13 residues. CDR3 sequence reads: CASSVELVGTQYF. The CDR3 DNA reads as TGTGCCAGCAGCGTAGAACTAGTAGGGACCCAGTACTTC.

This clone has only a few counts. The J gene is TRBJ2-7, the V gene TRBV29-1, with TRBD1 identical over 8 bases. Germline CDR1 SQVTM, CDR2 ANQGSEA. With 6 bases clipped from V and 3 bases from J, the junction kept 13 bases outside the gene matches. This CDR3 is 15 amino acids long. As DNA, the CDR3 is TGCAGCGTGGAACGAACTCAGGGGGCAAACTACGAGCAGTACTTC. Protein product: CSVERTQGANYEQYF.

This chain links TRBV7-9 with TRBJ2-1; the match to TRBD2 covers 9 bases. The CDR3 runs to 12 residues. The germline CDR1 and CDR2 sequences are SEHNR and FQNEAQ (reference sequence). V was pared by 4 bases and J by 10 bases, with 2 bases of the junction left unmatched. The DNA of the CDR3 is TGTGCCAGCAGCTCCGGACTAGCGGAGCAGTTCTTC. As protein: CASSSGLAEQFF.

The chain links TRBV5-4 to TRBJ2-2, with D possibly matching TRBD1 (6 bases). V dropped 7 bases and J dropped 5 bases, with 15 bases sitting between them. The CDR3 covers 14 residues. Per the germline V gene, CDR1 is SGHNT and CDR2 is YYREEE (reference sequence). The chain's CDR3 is CASSTGLGTGELFF. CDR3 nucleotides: TGTGCCAGCTCTACAGGGTTGGGGACCGGGGAGCTGTTTTTT.

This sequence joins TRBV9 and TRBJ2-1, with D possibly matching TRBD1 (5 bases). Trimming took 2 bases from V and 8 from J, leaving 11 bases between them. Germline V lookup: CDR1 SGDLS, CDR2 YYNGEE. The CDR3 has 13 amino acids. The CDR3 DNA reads TGTGCCAGCAGCGTCTCAGTAGGGGATGAGCAGTTCTTC. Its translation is CASSVSVGDEQFF.

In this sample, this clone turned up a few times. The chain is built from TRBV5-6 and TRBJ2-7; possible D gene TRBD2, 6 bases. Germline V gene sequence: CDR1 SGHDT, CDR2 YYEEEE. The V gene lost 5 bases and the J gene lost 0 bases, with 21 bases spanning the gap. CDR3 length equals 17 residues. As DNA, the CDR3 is TGTGCCAGCAGTCGCGGGGTCTCTACCTGGAGCTCCTACGAGCAGTACTTC. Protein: CASSRGVSTWSSYEQYF.

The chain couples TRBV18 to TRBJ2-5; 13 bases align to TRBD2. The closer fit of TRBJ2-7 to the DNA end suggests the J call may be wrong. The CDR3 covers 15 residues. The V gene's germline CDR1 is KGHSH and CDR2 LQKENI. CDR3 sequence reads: CASSRTSGSSYEQYF. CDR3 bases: TGTGCCAGCTCACGGACTAGCGGGAGCTCCTACGAGCAGTACTTC.

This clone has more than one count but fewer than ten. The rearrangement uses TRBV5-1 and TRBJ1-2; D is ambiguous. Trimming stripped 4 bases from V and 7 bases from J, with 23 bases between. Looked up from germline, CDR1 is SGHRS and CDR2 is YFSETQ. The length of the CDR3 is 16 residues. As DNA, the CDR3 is TGCGCCAGCAGCATTCCACGATTGGTGGGTGAGGGTGGCTACACCTTC. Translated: CASSIPRLVGEGGYTF.

DNA of the CDR3: TGCAGCGCCGTCTCCCGGGGCTACGAGCAGTACTTC. This gives the protein CSAVSRGYEQYF. V usage is TRBV29-1 and J usage is TRBJ2-7, with D possibly being TRBD2 (5 bases). Trimming took 7 bases from V and 3 from J, leaving 13 bases between them. CDR3 size: 12 residues. The V gene's germline CDR1 is SQVTM and CDR2 ANQGSEA.

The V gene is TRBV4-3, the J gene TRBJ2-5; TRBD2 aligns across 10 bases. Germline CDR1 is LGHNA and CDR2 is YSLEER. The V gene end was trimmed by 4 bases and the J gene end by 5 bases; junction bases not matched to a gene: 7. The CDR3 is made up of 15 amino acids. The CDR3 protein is CASSRSLAGDETQYF. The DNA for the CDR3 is TGCGCCAGCAGCCGCTCCCTAGCGGGAGATGAGACCCAGTACTTC.

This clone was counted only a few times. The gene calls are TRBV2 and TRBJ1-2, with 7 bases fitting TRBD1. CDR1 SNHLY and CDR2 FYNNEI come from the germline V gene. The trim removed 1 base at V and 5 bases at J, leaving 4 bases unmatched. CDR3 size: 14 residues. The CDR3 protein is CASSEVTGTYGYTF. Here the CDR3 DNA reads TGTGCCAGCAGTGAAGTGACAGGGACGTATGGCTACACCTTC.

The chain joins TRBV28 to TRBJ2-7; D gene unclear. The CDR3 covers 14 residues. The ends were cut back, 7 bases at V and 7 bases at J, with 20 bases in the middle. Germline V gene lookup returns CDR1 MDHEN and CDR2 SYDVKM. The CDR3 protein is CASTSHVRRSEQYF. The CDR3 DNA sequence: TGTGCCAGCACCTCACACGTGAGGCGAAGTGAGCAGTACTTC.

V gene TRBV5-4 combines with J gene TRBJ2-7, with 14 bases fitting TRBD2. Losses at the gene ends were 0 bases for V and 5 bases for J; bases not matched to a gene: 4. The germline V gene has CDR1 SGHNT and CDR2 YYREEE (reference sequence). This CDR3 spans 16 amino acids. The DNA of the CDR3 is TGTGCCAGCAGCTTGGGCAGGACTAGCGGGAGGCACGAGCAGTACTTC. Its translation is CASSLGRTSGRHEQYF.

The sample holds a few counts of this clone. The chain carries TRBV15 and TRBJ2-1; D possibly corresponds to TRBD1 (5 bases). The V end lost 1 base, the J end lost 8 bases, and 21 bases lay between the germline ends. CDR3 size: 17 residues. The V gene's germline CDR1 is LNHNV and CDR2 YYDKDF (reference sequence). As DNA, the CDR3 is TGTGCCACCAGCAGAGGGGCAGGGCGACCAACTCTTGATGAGCAGTTCTTC. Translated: CATSRGAGRPTLDEQFF.

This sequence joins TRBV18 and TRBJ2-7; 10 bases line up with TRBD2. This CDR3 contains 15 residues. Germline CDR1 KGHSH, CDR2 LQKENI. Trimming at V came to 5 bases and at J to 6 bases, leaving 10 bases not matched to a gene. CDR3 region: CASSASGSPSTEQYF. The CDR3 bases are TGTGCCAGCTCAGCTAGCGGGAGCCCAAGTACCGAGCAGTACTTC.

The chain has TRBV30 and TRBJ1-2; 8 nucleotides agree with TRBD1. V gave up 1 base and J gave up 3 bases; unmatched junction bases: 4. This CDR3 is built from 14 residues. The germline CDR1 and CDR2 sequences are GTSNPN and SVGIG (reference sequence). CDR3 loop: CAWSALTGDYGYTF. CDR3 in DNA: TGTGCCTGGAGTGCCCTGACAGGGGACTATGGCTACACCTTC.

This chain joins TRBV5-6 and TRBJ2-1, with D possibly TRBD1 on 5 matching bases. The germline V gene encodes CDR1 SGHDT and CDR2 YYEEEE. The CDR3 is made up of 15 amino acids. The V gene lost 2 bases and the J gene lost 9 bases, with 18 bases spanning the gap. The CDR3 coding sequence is TGTGCCAGCAGCTTCACCGCTCCAGGGCCGGCTGAGCAGTTCTTC. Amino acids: CASSFTAPGPAEQFF.

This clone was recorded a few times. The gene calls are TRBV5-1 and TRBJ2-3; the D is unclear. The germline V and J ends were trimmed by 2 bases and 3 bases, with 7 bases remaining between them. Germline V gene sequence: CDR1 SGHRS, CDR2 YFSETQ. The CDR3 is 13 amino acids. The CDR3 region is CASSFRATDTQYF. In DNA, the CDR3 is TGCGCCAGCAGCTTTAGAGCAACAGATACGCAGTATTTT. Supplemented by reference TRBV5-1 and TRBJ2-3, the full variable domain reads KAGVTQTPRYLIKTRGQQVTLSCSPISGHRSVSWYQQTPGQGLQFLFEYFSETQRNKGNFPGRFSGRQFSNSRSEMNVSTLELGDSALYLCASSFRATDTQYFGPGTRLTVL.